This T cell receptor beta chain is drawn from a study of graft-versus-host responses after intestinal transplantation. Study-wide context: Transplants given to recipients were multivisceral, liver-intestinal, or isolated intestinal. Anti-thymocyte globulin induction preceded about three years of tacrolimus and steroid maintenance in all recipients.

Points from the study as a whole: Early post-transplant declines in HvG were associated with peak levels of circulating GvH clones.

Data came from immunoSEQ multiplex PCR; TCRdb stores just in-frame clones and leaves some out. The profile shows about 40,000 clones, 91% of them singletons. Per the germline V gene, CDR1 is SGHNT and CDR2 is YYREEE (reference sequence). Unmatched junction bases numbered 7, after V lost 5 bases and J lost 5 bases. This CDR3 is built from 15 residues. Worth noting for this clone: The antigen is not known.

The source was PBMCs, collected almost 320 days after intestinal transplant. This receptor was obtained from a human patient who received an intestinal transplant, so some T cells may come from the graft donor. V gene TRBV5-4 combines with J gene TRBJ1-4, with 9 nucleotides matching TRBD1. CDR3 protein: CASSRTGEGNEKLFF. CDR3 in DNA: TGTGCCAGCAGTCGGACAGGGGAAGGGAATGAAAAACTGTTTTTT.